Here is one T cell receptor beta chain with its context. What it recognizes is unknown. The V segment lost 3 bases and the J segment 4 bases; nucleotides outside the gene matches: 6. The CDR3 extends over 14 amino acids. Germline V gene sequence: CDR1 LGHDT, CDR2 YNNKEL (reference sequence). Ophthalmopathy patients all had a Clinical Activity Score of at least 3, a NOSPECS grade of at least 4 and disease under 3 months old. The data were obtained in a study of T cells in Graves' hyperthyroidism and ophthalmopathy. Across the study: Peripheral blood draws took place at initial diagnosis, ahead of any treatment. General study points: Among clonotypes expanded in thyroid above 0.001, most were also found in blood.

TCR beta CDR3 sequences were amplified from RNA transcripts. TCR CDR3 underwent first-round RT-PCR with the HTBI primer set. TCRdb fed the multiplex PCR reads into MiXCR, producing one record per CDR3 protein. This table holds hundreds of thousands of distinct CDR3 sequences, over 13% found once. This TCR was recovered from a man aged 50 or older with Graves' ophthalmopathy. This chain connects TRBV3-1 to TRBJ2-7; 7 positions match TRBD2. Sequenced sample: blood. The DNA for the CDR3 is TGTGCCAGCAGCCACGAACTAGCGCGATACGAGCAGTACTTC. Its protein is CASSHELARYEQYF.